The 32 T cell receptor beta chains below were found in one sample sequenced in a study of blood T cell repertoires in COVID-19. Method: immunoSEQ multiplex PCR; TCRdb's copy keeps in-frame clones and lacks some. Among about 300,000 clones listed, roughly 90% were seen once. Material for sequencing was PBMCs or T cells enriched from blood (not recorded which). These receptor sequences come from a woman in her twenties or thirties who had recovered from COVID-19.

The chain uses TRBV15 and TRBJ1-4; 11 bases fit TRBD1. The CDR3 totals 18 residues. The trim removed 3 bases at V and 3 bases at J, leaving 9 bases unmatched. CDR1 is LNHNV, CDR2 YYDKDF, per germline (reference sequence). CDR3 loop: CATSSTDRGRRSNEKLFF. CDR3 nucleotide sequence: TGTGCCACCAGCAGTACGGACAGGGGGCGGAGGTCTAATGAAAAACTGTTTTTT.

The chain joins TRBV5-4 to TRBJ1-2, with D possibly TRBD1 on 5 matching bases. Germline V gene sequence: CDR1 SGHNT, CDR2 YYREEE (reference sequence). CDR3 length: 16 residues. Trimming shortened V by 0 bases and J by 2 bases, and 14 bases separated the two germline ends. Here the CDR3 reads CASSLGPDNVNYGYTF. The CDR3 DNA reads TGTGCCAGCAGCTTGGGGCCGGACAATGTCAACTATGGCTACACCTTC.

Here the CDR3 reads CASSLGQGGISNYGYTF. The CDR3 DNA is TGCGCCAGCAGCTTGGGACAGGGTGGAATCTCGAACTATGGCTACACCTTC. The V gene is TRBV5-1, the J gene TRBJ1-2; 7 positions match TRBD1. The CDR3 consists of 17 residues. Germline assignment: CDR1 SGHRS and CDR2 YFSETQ. With V trimmed by 0 bases and J by 2 bases, 10 bases remained unmatched.

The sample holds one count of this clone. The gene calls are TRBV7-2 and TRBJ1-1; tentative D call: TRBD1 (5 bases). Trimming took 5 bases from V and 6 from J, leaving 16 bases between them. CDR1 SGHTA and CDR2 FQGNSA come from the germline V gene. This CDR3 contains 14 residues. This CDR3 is CASSADKGKAEAFF. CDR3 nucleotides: TGTGCCAGCAGCGCGGACAAGGGGAAGGCTGAAGCTTTCTTT.

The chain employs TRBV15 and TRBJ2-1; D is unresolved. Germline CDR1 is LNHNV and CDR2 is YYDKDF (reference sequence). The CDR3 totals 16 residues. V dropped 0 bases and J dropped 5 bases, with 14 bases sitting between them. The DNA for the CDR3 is TGTGCCACCAGCAGAGATCACACCGGAGCGAACAATGAGCAGTTCTTC. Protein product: CATSRDHTGANNEQFF.

The CDR3, as DNA: TGTGCCAGCAGCTTAGGCGGGAGGGCAGATACGCAGTATTTT. It is translated as CASSLGGRADTQYF. V is TRBV7-3 and J is TRBJ2-3, with 9 bases identical to TRBD2. Germline CDR1 and CDR2: SGHTA and FQGTGA. V lost 2 bases and J lost 4; bases outside the gene matches: 1. The CDR3 length is 14 residues.

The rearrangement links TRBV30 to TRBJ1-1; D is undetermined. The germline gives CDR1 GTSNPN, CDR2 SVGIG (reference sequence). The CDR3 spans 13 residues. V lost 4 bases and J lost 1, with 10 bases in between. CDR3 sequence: CAWNHLENTEAFF. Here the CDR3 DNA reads TGTGCCTGGAACCACTTAGAGAACACTGAAGCTTTCTTT.

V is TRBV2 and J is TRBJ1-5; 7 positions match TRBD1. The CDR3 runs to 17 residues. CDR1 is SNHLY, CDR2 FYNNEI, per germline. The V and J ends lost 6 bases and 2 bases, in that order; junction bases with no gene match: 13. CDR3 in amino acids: CASSGHYRDSGNQPQHF. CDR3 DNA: TGTGCCAGCAGCGGACACTACCGGGACAGTGGCAATCAGCCCCAGCATTTT.

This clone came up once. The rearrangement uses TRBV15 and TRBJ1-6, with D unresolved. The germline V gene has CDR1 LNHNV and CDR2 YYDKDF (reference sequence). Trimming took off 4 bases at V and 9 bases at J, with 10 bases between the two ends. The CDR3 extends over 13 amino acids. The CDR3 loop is CATSNGNFSPLHF. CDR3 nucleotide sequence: TGTGCCACCAGCAACGGGAATTTTTCACCCCTCCACTTT.

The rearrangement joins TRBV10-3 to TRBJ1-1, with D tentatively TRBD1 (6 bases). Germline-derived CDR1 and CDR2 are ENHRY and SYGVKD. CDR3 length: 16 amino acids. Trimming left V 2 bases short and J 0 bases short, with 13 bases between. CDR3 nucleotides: TGTGCCATCAGTGAGACACTCAGGGGAATGAACACTGAAGCTTTCTTT. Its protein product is CAISETLRGMNTEAFF.

Written as DNA, the CDR3 is TGTGCCAGTAGTAAGGGGACAGACACCCCCGCGGTCAATCAGCCCCAGCATTTT. This gives the protein CASSKGTDTPAVNQPQHF. The V call is TRBV19, the J call TRBJ1-5; TRBD1 agrees at 7 bases. The trim removed 4 bases at V and 3 bases at J, leaving 15 bases unmatched. This CDR3 has 18 amino acids. The germline V gene has CDR1 LNHDA and CDR2 SQIVND (reference sequence).

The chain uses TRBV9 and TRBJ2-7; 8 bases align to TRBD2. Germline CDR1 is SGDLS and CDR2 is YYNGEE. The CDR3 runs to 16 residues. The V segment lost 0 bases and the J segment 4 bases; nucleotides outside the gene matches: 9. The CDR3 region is CASSVAPSGRGYEQYF. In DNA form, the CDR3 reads TGTGCCAGCAGCGTAGCTCCAAGCGGGAGAGGGTACGAGCAGTACTTC.

CDR3 bases: TGTGCCAGCAGCCCTTTCCCCCCGGGACAGGGGTCTGGAAACACCATATATTTT. This translates into CASSPFPPGQGSGNTIYF. V usage is TRBV7-3 and J usage is TRBJ1-3; 10 bases match TRBD1. The CDR3 sequence is 18 residues long. V was clipped by 5 bases and J by 1 base; unmatched bases: 11. The germline V gene has CDR1 SGHTA and CDR2 FQGTGA.

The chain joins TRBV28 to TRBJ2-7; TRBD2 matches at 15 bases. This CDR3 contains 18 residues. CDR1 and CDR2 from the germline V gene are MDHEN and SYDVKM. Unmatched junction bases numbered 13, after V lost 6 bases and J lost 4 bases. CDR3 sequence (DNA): TGTGCCAGCAGAAAAGGGACTAGCGGGAGGCATCTCTATTACGAGCAGTACTTC. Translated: CASRKGTSGRHLYYEQYF.

The CDR3 region is CASSKGHDRSYEQYF. CDR3 DNA sequence: TGTGCCAGCAGCAAGGGGCACGACAGGTCCTACGAGCAGTACTTC. The chain has TRBV21-1 and TRBJ2-7; TRBD1 is taken as the D call from the table, unchecked against the DNA. TRBV21-1 is deemed a pseudogene. The CDR3 contains 15 residues.

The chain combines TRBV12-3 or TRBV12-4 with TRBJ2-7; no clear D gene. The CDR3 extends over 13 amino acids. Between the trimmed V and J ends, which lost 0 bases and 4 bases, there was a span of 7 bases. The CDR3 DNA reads TGTGCCAGCAGTTTAGCGAGGTCGTACGAGCAGTACTTC. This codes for CASSLARSYEQYF.

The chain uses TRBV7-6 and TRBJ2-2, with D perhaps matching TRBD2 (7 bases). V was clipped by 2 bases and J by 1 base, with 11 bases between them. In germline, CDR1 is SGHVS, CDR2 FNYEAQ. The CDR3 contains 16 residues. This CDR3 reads CASSLPAGQNTGELFF. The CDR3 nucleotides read TGTGCCAGCAGCTTACCAGCGGGACAGAACACCGGGGAGCTGTTTTTT.

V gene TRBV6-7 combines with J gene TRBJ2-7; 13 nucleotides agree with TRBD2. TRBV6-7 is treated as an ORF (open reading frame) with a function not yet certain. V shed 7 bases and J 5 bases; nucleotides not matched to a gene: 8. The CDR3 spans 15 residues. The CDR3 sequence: CASTPTSGRYDEQYF. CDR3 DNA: TGTGCCAGCACCCCGACTAGCGGGAGGTATGACGAGCAGTACTTC.

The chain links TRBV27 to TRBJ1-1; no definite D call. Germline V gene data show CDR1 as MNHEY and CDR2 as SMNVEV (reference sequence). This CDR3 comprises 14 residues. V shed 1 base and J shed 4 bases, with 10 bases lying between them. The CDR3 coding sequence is TGTGCCAGCAGTTTATTCGGGGAAGGCACTGAAGCTTTCTTT. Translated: CASSLFGEGTEAFF.

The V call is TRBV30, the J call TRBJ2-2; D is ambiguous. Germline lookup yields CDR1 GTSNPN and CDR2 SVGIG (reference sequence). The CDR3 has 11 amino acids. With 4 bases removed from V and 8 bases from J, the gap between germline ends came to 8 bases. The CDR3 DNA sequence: TGTGCCTGGACACCCGGGGGGGAGCTGTTTTTT. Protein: CAWTPGGELFF.

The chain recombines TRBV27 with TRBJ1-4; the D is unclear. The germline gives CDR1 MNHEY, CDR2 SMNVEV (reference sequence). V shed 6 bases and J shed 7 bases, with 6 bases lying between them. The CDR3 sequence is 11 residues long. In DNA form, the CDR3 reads TGTGCCAGCAGGCTACGTGAAAAACTGTTTTTT. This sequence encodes CASRLREKLFF.

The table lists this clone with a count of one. The CDR3 loop is CASSRRRDRLEKLFF. The CDR3 nucleotides read TGTGCCAGCAGCCGAAGGAGGGACAGGCTGGAAAAACTGTTTTTT. The chain recombines TRBV28 with TRBJ1-4, with 8 nucleotides matching TRBD1. CDR1 and CDR2 from the germline V gene are MDHEN and SYDVKM. J was trimmed by 8 bases and V by 6 bases; bases with no gene match: 11. The CDR3 sequence is 15 residues long. Together with reference TRBV28 and TRBJ1-4, the CDR3 gives the full variable domain: DVKVTQSSRYLVKRTGEKVFLECVQDMDHENMFWYRQDPGLGLRLIYFSYDVKMKEKGDIPEGYSVSREKKERFSLILESASTNQTSMYLCASSRRRDRLEKLFFGSGTQLSVL.

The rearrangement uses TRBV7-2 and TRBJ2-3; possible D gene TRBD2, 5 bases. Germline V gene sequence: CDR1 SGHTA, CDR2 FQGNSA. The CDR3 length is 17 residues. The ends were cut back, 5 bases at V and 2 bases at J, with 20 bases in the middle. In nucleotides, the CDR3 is TGTGCCAGCAGCCCCTGGCGGGCAGCGGAGATCACAGATACGCAGTATTTT. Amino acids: CASSPWRAAEITDTQYF.

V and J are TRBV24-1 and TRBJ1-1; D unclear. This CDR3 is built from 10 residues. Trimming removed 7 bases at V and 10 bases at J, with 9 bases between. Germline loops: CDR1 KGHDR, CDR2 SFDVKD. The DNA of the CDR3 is TGTGCCACCAGATTGCGGGTAGCTTTCTTT. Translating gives CATRLRVAFF.

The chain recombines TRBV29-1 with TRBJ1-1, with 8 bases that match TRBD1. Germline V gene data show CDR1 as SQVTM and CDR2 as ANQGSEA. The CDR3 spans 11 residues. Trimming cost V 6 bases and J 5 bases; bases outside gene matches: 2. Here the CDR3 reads CSVTGGTEAFF. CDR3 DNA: TGCAGCGTAACAGGGGGGACTGAAGCTTTCTTT.

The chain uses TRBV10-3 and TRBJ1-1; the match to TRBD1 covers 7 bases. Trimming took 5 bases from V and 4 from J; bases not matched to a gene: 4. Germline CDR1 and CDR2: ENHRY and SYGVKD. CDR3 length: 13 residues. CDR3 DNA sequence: TGTGCCATCAGTCGACAGGGTGGCACTGAAGCTTTCTTT. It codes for CAISRQGGTEAFF.

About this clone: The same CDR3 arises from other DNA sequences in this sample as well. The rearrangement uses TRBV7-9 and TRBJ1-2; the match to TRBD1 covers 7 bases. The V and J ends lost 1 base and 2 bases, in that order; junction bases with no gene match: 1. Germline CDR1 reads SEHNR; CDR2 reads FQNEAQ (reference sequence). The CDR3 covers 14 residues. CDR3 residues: CASSLGQGNYGYTF. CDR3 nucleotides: TGTGCCAGCAGCTTAGGACAGGGCAACTATGGCTACACCTTC.

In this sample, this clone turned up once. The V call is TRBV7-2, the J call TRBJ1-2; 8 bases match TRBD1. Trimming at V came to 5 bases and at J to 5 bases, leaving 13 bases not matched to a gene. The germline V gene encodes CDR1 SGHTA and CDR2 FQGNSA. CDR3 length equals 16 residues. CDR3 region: CASSAPGQERGYGYTF. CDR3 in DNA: TGTGCCAGCAGCGCCCCGGGACAGGAGCGGGGATATGGCTACACCTTC.

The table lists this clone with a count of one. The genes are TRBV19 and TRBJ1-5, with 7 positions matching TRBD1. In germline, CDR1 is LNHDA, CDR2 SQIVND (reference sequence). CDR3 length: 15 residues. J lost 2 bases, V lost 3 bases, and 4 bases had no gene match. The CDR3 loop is CASSIRGLGNQPQHF. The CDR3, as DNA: TGTGCCAGTAGTATTAGGGGGCTGGGCAATCAGCCCCAGCATTTT.

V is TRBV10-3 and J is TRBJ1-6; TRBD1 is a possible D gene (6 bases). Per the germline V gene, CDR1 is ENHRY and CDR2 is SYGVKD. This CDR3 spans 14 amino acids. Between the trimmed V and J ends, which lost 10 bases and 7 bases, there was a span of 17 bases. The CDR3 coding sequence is TGTGCCACAACTTCACAGGGCTCCAATTCACCCCTCCACTTT. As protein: CATTSQGSNSPLHF.

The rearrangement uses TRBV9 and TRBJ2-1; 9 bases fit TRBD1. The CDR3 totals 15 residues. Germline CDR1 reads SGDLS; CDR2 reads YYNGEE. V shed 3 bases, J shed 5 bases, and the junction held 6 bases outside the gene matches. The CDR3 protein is CASSASGTGNNEQFF. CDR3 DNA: TGTGCCAGCAGCGCCTCCGGGACAGGGAACAATGAGCAGTTCTTC.

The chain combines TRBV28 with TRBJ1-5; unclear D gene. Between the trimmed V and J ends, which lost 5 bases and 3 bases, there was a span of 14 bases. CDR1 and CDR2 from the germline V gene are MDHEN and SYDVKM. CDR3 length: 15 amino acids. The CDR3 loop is CASSPQEAINQPQHF. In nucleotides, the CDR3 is TGTGCCAGCAGTCCCCAGGAGGCCATCAATCAGCCCCAGCATTTT. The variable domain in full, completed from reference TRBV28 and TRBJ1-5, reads DVKVTQSSRYLVKRTGEKVFLECVQDMDHENMFWYRQDPGLGLRLIYFSYDVKMKEKGDIPEGYSVSREKKERFSLILESASTNQTSMYLCASSPQEAINQPQHFGDGTRLSIL.